This TCR beta chain stems from a study of T cells in Graves' hyperthyroidism and ophthalmopathy. RNA transcripts yielded amplified TCR beta CDR3 regions. The primer set for the first-round RT-PCR of the TCR CDR3 was HTBI. From the multiplex PCR reads, TCRdb called clonotypes with MiXCR, one entry per CDR3 protein. The sample comprises about 550,000 distinct CDR3 sequences, 20% to 25% of which are singletons, and about 30% rests with the top ten. Patients aged 18 to 65 had newly diagnosed hyperthyroidism of under 2 months' duration. 9 to 10 ml fresh peripheral blood yielded the PBMCs. This clonotype came up many times. V lost 1 base and J lost 5, with 12 bases in between. Germline CDR1 MNHNS, CDR2 SASEGT. The CDR3 runs 14 residues.

V and J are TRBV6-1 and TRBJ2-7; tentative D call: TRBD2 (5 bases). The TCR was taken from a man aged 18-30 years with Graves' hyperthyroidism. What was sequenced was blood. CDR3 nucleotides: TGTGCCAGCAGTGAAGGAGAGGAGGCAGACGAGCAGTACTTC. It specifies CASSEGEEADEQYF.